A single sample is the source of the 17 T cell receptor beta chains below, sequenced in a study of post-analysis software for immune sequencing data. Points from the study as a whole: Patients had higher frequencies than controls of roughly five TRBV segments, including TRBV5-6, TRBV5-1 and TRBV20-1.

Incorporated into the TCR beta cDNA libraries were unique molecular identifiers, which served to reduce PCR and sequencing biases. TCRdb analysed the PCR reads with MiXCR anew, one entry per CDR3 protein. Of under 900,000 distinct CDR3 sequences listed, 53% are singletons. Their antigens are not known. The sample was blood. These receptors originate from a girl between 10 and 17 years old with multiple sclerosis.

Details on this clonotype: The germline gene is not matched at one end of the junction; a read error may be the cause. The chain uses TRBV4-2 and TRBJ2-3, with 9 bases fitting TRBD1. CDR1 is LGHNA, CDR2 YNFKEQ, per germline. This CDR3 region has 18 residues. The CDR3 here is CASSQEGPGQGSADMQYF. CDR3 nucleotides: TGTGCCAGCAGCCAAGAAGGCCCGGGACAGGGATCGGCAGATATGCAGTATTTT.

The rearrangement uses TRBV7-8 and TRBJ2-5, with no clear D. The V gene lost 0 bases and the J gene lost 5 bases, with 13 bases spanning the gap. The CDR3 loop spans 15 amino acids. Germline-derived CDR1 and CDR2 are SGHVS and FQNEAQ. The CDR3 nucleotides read TGTGCCAGCAGCTTAGCAGGGCTTTTCGGGGAGACCCAGTACTTC. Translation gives CASSLAGLFGETQYF.

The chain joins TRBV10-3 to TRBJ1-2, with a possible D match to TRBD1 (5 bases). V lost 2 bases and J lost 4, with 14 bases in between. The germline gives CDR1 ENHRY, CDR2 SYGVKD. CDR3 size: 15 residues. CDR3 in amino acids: CAISETVRASYGYTF. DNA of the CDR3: TGTGCCATCAGTGAGACGGTCAGGGCCTCCTATGGCTACACCTTC.

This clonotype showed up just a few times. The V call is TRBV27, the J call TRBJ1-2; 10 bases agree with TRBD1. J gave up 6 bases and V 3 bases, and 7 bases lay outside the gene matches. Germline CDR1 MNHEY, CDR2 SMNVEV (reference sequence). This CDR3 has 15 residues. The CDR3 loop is CASSLSDRGRNGYTF. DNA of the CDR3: TGTGCCAGCAGTTTGTCCGACAGGGGGCGGAATGGCTACACCTTC.

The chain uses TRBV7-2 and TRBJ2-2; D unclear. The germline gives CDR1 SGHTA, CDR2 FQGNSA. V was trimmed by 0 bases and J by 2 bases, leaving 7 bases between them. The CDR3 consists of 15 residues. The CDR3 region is CASSLAQINTGELFF. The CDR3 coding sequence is TGTGCCAGCAGCTTAGCCCAGATAAACACCGGGGAGCTGTTTTTT.

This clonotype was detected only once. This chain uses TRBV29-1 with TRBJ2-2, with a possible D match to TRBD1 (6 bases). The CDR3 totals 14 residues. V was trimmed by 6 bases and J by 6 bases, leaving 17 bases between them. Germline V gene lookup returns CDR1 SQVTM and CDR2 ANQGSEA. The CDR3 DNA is TGCAGCGTCCAGGAGCTAGCAGGGGCCGGGGAGCTGTTTTTT. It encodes CSVQELAGAGELFF.

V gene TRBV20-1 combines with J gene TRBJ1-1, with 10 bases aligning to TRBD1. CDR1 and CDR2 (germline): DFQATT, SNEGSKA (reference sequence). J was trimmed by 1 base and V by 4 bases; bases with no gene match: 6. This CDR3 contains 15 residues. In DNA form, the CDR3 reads TGCAGTGCTACCCGGGACAGGGGAAGGAACACTGAAGCTTTCTTT. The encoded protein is CSATRDRGRNTEAFF.

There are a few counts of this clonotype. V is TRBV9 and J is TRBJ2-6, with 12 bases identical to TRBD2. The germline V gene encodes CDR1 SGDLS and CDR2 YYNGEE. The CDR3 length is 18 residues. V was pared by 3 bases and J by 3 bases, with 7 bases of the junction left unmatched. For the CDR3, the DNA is TGTGCCAGCAGCGCAGGACTAGCGGGACTGCTTGGGGCCAACGTCCTGACTTTC. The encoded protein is CASSAGLAGLLGANVLTF.

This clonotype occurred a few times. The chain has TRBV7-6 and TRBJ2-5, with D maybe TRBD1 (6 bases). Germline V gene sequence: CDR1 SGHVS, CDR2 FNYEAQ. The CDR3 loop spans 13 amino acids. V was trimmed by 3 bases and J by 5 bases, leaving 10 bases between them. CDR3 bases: TGTGCCAGCAGCTTTACAGGGTCCGAGACCCAGTACTTC. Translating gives CASSFTGSETQYF.

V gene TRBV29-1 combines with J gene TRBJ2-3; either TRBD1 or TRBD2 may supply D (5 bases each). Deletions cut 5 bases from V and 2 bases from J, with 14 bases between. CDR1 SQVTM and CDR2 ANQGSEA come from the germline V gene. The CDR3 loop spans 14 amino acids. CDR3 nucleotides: TGCAGCGTTATCCGGGACGGAAACACAGATACGCAGTATTTT. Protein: CSVIRDGNTDTQYF.

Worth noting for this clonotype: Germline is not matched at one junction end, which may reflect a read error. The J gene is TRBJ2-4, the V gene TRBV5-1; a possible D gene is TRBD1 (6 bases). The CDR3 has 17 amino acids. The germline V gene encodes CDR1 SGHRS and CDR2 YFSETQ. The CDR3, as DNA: TGCGCCAGCAGCCCGATTCGGACAGCCCAAGCCAAAAACACTCAGTACTTC. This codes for CASSPIRTAQAKNTQYF.

The CDR3: CASSLFSGRGLDNIQYF. CDR3 nucleotide sequence: TGTGCCAGCAGTTTATTTTCAGGGCGGGGGCTAGACAACATTCAGTACTTC. The chain is built from TRBV12-3 or TRBV12-4 and TRBJ2-4; D might be TRBD2 (7 bases). The CDR3 loop spans 17 amino acids. V was shortened by 2 bases and J by 7 bases, with 21 bases between the two germline ends.

The CDR3 sequence: CASSLMSEGSNQPQHF. The CDR3 DNA reads TGTGCCAGCAGCTTAATGTCCGAGGGGAGCAATCAGCCCCAGCATTTT. This chain uses TRBV7-3 with TRBJ1-5; weak D call: TRBD1 (5 bases). This CDR3 has 16 amino acids. Between the trimmed V and J ends, which lost 1 base and 1 base, there was a span of 11 bases. CDR1 is SGHTA, CDR2 FQGTGA, per germline.

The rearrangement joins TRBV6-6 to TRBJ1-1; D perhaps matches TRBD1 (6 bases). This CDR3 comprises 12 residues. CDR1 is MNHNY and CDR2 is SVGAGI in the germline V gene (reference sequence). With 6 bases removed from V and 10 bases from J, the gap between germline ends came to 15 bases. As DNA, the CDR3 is TGTGCCAGCAGCCAGGGGACGGTTGTAGCTTTCTTT. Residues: CASSQGTVVAFF.

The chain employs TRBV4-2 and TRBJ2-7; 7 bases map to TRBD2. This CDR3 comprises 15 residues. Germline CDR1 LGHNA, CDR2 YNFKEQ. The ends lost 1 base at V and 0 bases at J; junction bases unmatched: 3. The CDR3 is CASSQARDYSYEQYF. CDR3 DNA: TGTGCCAGCAGCCAAGCTCGGGACTACTCCTACGAGCAGTACTTC.

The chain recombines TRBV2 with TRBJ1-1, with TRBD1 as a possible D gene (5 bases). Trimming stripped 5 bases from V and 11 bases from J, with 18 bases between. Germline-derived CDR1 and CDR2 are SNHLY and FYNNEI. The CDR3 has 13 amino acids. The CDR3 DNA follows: TGTGCCAGCAGTAATACGGGACCACCAAAGGCTTTCTTT. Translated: CASSNTGPPKAFF. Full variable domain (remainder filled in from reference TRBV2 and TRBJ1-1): EPEVTQTPSHQVTQMGQEVILRCVPISNHLYFYWYRQILGQKVEFLVSFYNNEISEKSEIFDDQFSVERPDGSNFTLKIRSTKLEDSAMYFCASSNTGPPKAFFGQGTRLTVV.

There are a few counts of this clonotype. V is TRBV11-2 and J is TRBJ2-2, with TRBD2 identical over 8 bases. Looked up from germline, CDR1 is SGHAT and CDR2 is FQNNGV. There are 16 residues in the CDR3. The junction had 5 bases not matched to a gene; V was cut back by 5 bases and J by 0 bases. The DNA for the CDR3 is TGTGCCAGCAGCCCCCTACTAGCGGCGAACACCGGGGAGCTGTTTTTT. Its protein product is CASSPLLAANTGELFF.